The 8 T cell receptor beta chains in this list originate from one sample, sequenced in a study of T-cell reconstitution after alpha-beta-depleted transplantation in children. Preparing the TCRbeta library involved the use of unique molecular identifiers. One entry per CDR3 protein, called by TCRdb with MiXCR from the PCR reads. The sample records hundreds of thousands of distinct CDR3 sequences, about 15% being singletons. The sample was PBMCs from the stem cell graft donor, taken from the stem cell graft. The receptor set was obtained from a human donor who donated a stem cell graft to a child with acute myeloid leukemia.

This clonotype was detected many times. J is TRBJ2-1 and V is TRBV20-1; no clear D. There are 14 residues in the CDR3. CDR1 is DFQATT and CDR2 is SNEGSKA in the germline V gene (reference sequence). V was cut by 0 bases and J by 7 bases, with 13 bases left in between. The CDR3: CSARDLTRSNEQFF. CDR3 bases: TGCAGTGCTAGAGATCTGACGAGGAGTAATGAGCAGTTCTTC.

Worth noting for this clonotype: At one end, the junction sequence differs from germline, possibly due to a read error. The rearrangement links TRBV6-1 to TRBJ1-1; 8 nucleotides agree with TRBD1. Germline CDR1 and CDR2: MNHNS and SASEGT. This CDR3 has 14 residues. CDR3 sequence: CAGSPGQVNTEAFF. The CDR3 DNA reads TGTGCCGGCAGTCCGGGACAGGTGAACACTGAAGCTTTCTTT.

This clonotype turned up a few times. This rearrangement joins TRBV9 to TRBJ1-2, with a possible D match to TRBD1 (5 bases). V dropped 5 bases and J dropped 3 bases, with 11 bases sitting between them. Germline CDR1 and CDR2: SGDLS and YYNGEE. CDR3 length: 13 residues. The CDR3 DNA reads TGTGCCAGCAGGGACACTCGGGACTATGGCTACACCTTC. Translated: CASRDTRDYGYTF.

The CDR3 coding sequence is TGTGCCAGCAGCTGGGGCTTGGGAATTTGGAATCAGCCCCAGCATTTT. Its protein is CASSWGLGIWNQPQHF. This sequence joins TRBV11-3 and TRBJ1-5; D is perhaps TRBD1 (5 bases). Germline V CDR1 and CDR2: SGHNT, YENEEA. The V end was cut by 4 bases, the J end by 4 bases, with 17 bases between. The CDR3 sequence is 16 residues long. The whole variable domain, filled in from reference TRBV11-3 and TRBJ1-5, reads EAGVVQSPRYKIIEKKQPVAFWCNPISGHNTLYWYLQNLGQGPELLIRYENEEAVDDSQLPKDRFSAERLKGVDSTLKIQPAELGDSAVYLCASSWGLGIWNQPQHFGDGTRLSIL.

In its sample, this clonotype was seen many times. The chain employs TRBV7-2 and TRBJ1-4; 7 bases map to TRBD1. Per the germline V gene, CDR1 is SGHTA and CDR2 is FQGNSA. V gave up 4 bases and J gave up 4 bases; unmatched junction bases: 9. CDR3 length equals 16 residues. The CDR3 DNA reads as TGTGCCAGCAGCTCCCCCGCGAGGGACAGTAATGAAAAACTGTTTTTT. It codes for CASSSPARDSNEKLFF.

This chain connects TRBV4-1 to TRBJ2-6; no clear D gene. CDR1 and CDR2 from the germline V gene are MGHRA and YSYEKL. The germline V and J ends were trimmed by 6 bases and 4 bases, with 7 bases remaining between them. This CDR3 is 13 amino acids long. The CDR3 DNA follows: TGCGCCAGCAGGGCTCCAGGGGCCAACGTCCTGACTTTC. Translated: CASRAPGANVLTF.

This clonotype was found many times. The chain recombines TRBV7-2 with TRBJ2-7, with D possibly matching TRBD1 (5 bases). The CDR3 spans 15 residues. Germline lookup yields CDR1 SGHTA and CDR2 FQGNSA. V was pared by 1 base and J by 0 bases, with 10 bases between. DNA of the CDR3: TGTGCCAGCAGCTTAGTGAGGCAGGGCTCCTACGAGCAGTACTTC. It encodes CASSLVRQGSYEQYF. Using reference TRBV7-2 and TRBJ2-7 for the parts outside the CDR3, the full variable domain is GAGVSQSPSNKVTEKGKDVELRCDPISGHTALYWYRQSLGQGLEFLIYFQGNSAPDKSGLPSDRFSAERTGGSVSTLTIQRTQQEDSAVYLCASSLVRQGSYEQYFGPGTRLTVT.

This clonotype was found a few times. The rearrangement uses TRBV7-9 and TRBJ1-5; D not resolved. V was cut by 5 bases and J by 5 bases, with 10 bases left in between. CDR1 SEHNR and CDR2 FQNEAQ come from the germline V gene (reference sequence). The CDR3 sequence is 13 residues long. As DNA, the CDR3 is TGTGCCAGCAGCCGTGAGTGGGATCAGCCCCAGCATTTT. This sequence encodes CASSREWDQPQHF.